These 3 T cell receptor beta chains were all obtained from the same sample, sequenced in a study of cytomegalovirus exposure and HLA in healthy donors (dated by TCRdb to about 2017). Libraries were made using the immunoSEQ multiplex PCR assay. For the multiplex PCR, a mixture combining 60 forward primers for TCR Vbeta segments and 13 reverse primers for TCR Jbeta segments was used. The table comes from immuneACCESS by way of TCRdb, which keeps in-frame sequences with V and J called. Part of the clones is missing from these tables; in studies checked, under half for an unresolved V gene and the rest for unknown reasons. The sample includes more than 95,000 clones, with around 80% observed a single time. The ten largest account for more than 3% of the sample. The specimen sequenced was PBMCs. The receptor set was obtained from a man younger than 45 in good health and CMV-seronegative.

With respect to this clone: An end of the junction does not agree with germline; a read error may underlie this. The chain recombines TRBV4-3 with TRBJ1-1, with a tentative D call TRBD1 (6 bases). The length of the CDR3 is 15 residues. Germline loops: CDR1 LGHNA, CDR2 YSLEER. Here the CDR3 reads CASSQRDQGNNEAFF. DNA of the CDR3: TGCGCCAGCAGCCAACGCGATCAGGGGAACAATGAAGCTTTCTTT.

The V gene is TRBV7-3, the J gene TRBJ2-1; TRBD2 matches at 12 bases. The V gene end was trimmed by 6 bases and the J gene end by 8 bases; junction bases not matched to a gene: 8. Per the germline V gene, CDR1 is SGHTA and CDR2 is FQGTGA. The CDR3 has 15 amino acids. Here the CDR3 DNA reads TGTGCCAGCAGTCTCGCGGGGACTAGCGGGCATGAGCAGTTCTTC. Its protein product is CASSLAGTSGHEQFF.

CDR3 in amino acids: CASSYALQGSPLHF. CDR3 nucleotide sequence: TGTGCCAGCAGTTACGCGTTACAGGGTTCACCCCTCCACTTT. The chain has TRBV6-5 and TRBJ1-6; possibly TRBD1 for D (6 bases). The ends were cut back, 2 bases at V and 9 bases at J, with 11 bases in the middle. This CDR3 is built from 14 residues. Germline-derived CDR1 and CDR2 are MNHEY and SVGAGI.